This TCR beta chain was obtained from a study of blood T cell repertoires in COVID-19. Study-wide background: COVID-19 samples, acute and convalescent, were from the United States, Italy and Spain. T cells, B-cell-depleted T cells, or PBMCs provided the cDNA or gDNA that served as material.

The CDR3 totals 14 residues. The germline V gene encodes CDR1 MDHEN and CDR2 SYDVKM. V shed 4 bases and J 7 bases; nucleotides not matched to a gene: 6. Patients of the Seattle cohort, enrolled during active infection, were followed longitudinally. The authors' processing: Amplification from reference gene primers served as the basis for estimated nucleated cell counts. This table comes from immunoSEQ multiplex PCR, and its TCRdb copy is limited to in-frame clones, with some not included. The V and J calls and clone size come from that table; D and trimming were worked out from the DNA. The sample yields roughly 200,000 clones, approximately 87% seen once.

This TCR came from a person between 65 and 79 years old with COVID-19, enrolled during active disease. This chain uses TRBV28 with TRBJ1-5, with 8 bases fitting TRBD1. Sequenced material: peripheral blood. CDR3 sequence (DNA): TGTGCCAGCAGTTACCGACAGGGGCAACAGCCCCAGCATTTT. Amino acid sequence: CASSYRQGQQPQHF.